Shown below are 23 T cell receptor beta chains from a single sample sequenced in a study of vaccination and CD4 T cells after COVID-19. Oncomine TCR Beta short-read sequencing was applied to DNA from cultured CD4+ T cells. TCRdb analysed the PCR reads with MiXCR anew, one entry per CDR3 protein. This sample has roughly 20,000 distinct CDR3 sequences, with under 30% found just once. Treatment described: 10-day PBMC culture with coronavirus spike peptide pools or control peptides (ViraFEST assay). These receptors are not linked to any known antigen. Sequencing used cultured CD4+ T cells from blood. The receptor set was obtained from a human donor with COVID-19.

The V and J genes are TRBV11-3 and TRBJ1-5, with 7 bases that match TRBD1. CDR3 length: 14 amino acids. Trimming cost V 6 bases and J 7 bases; bases outside gene matches: 9. Germline values: CDR1 SGHNT, CDR2 YENEEA. In DNA, the CDR3 is TGTGCCAGCAGTCAGGTGACAGGGCGCCAGCCCCAGCATTTT. This translates into CASSQVTGRQPQHF.

In DNA form, the CDR3 reads TGTGCCAGCACCGGCGGGACCTTATCTGGGGCCAACGTCCTGACTTTC. Its protein is CASTGGTLSGANVLTF. The rearrangement uses TRBV6-1 and TRBJ2-6; weak D call: TRBD2 (6 bases). CDR1 MNHNS and CDR2 SASEGT come from the germline V gene. V was clipped by 7 bases and J by 1 base, with 14 bases between them. This CDR3 is built from 16 residues.

The sample holds a few counts of this clonotype. Written as DNA, the CDR3 is TGTGCCAGCAGCGTACGCGGGGGGCCCCAAGAGACCCAGTACTTC. This translates into CASSVRGGPQETQYF. The chain uses TRBV11-2 and TRBJ2-5; 8 bases line up with TRBD2. Per germline, CDR1 SGHAT and CDR2 FQNNGV. Losses at the gene ends were 5 bases for V and 1 base for J; bases not matched to a gene: 6. The length of the CDR3 is 15 residues. The full variable domain, completed using reference TRBV11-2 and TRBJ2-5, is EAGVAQSPRYKIIEKRQSVAFWCNPISGHATLYWYQQILGQGPKLLIQFQNNGVVDDSQLPKDRFSAERLKGVDSTLKIQPAKLEDSAVYLCASSVRGGPQETQYFGPGTRLLVL.

The genes are TRBV20-1 and TRBJ1-2; 8 nucleotides match TRBD1. The J segment lost 8 bases and the V segment lost 3 bases, leaving 8 bases of the junction unmatched. CDR3 length: 13 amino acids. From germline, CDR1 is DFQATT and CDR2 SNEGSKA (reference sequence). CDR3 coding DNA: TGCAGTGCTAGTTCGGACAGGGCGGGGGGCTACACCTTC. Residues: CSASSDRAGGYTF.

The J gene is TRBJ2-3, the V gene TRBV19; no firm D call. The CDR3 covers 11 residues. Germline V lookup: CDR1 LNHDA, CDR2 SQIVND (reference sequence). Trimming pared 9 bases from V and 1 base from J, leaving 5 bases between. CDR3 residues: CASRGTDTQYF. The CDR3 DNA sequence: TGTGCCAGCCGGGGCACAGATACGCAGTATTTT. The variable domain in full, completed from reference TRBV19 and TRBJ2-3, reads DGGITQSPKYLFRKEGQNVTLSCEQNLNHDAMYWYRQDPGQGLRLIYYSQIVNDFQKGDIAEGYSVSREKKESFPLTVTSAQKNPTAFYLCASRGTDTQYFGPGTRLTVL.

In this sample, this clonotype turned up a few times. The V call is TRBV7-2, the J call TRBJ2-5; D gene uncertain. The V gene's germline CDR1 is SGHTA and CDR2 FQGNSA. This CDR3 contains 14 residues. Between the trimmed V and J ends, which lost 0 bases and 3 bases, there was a span of 8 bases. CDR3: CASSLALRKETQYF. The CDR3 coding sequence is TGTGCCAGCAGCTTAGCGCTTAGGAAAGAGACCCAGTACTTC.

The chain links TRBV20-1 to TRBJ2-7; possibly TRBD2 for D (5 bases). Deletions cut 6 bases from V and 0 bases from J, with 12 bases between. The germline V gene has CDR1 DFQATT and CDR2 SNEGSKA (reference sequence). This CDR3 is 13 amino acids long. The CDR3 region is CSANLGSSYEQYF. The CDR3 region has the DNA TGCAGTGCAAACCTTGGGAGCTCCTACGAGCAGTACTTC.

Relative to its sample, this clonotype is medium-sized. The V gene is TRBV20-1, the J gene TRBJ1-5, with no clear D. Germline assignment: CDR1 DFQATT and CDR2 SNEGSKA (reference sequence). Trimming removed 6 bases at V and 2 bases at J, with 20 bases between. The CDR3 runs to 16 residues. The CDR3 spells CSAEHKLVGGNQPQHF. CDR3 DNA sequence: TGCAGTGCCGAACACAAGCTGGTCGGGGGCAATCAGCCCCAGCATTTT.

This clonotype was recorded once. The V call is TRBV5-4, the J call TRBJ1-2, with 8 bases identical to TRBD1. Germline CDR1 and CDR2: SGHNT and YYREEE (reference sequence). V gave up 1 base and J gave up 2 bases; unmatched junction bases: 22. The CDR3 contains 21 residues. The CDR3 DNA is TGTGCCAGCAGCTTGTTCCGGGACAGGAACCTCCAAGGAAAGAAGAACTATGGCTACACCTTC. Translation: CASSLFRDRNLQGKKNYGYTF.

The V gene is TRBV18, the J gene TRBJ2-7; D not certain. Trimming stripped 7 bases from V and 3 bases from J, with 10 bases between. The CDR3 covers 12 residues. The germline gives CDR1 KGHSH, CDR2 LQKENI. CDR3 nucleotides: TGTGCCAGCTTATCCACGAACTACGAGCAGTACTTC. Translating it yields CASLSTNYEQYF.

Only a few counts were recorded for this clonotype. V gene TRBV6-1 combines with J gene TRBJ1-5, with 8 nucleotides matching TRBD1. The trim removed 7 bases at V and 3 bases at J, leaving 8 bases unmatched. There are 15 residues in the CDR3. Germline assignment: CDR1 MNHNS and CDR2 SASEGT. This chain's CDR3 is CASKSDRGFNQPQHF. The CDR3 region has the DNA TGTGCCAGCAAGTCCGACAGGGGCTTCAATCAGCCCCAGCATTTT.

This chain uses TRBV7-9 with TRBJ2-4; no clear D. This CDR3 is 15 amino acids long. V lost 5 bases and J 0 bases, leaving 11 bases between the germline ends. Germline CDR1 is SEHNR and CDR2 is FQNEAQ (reference sequence). The CDR3 protein is CASSPPELAKNIQYF. CDR3 in DNA: TGTGCCAGCAGCCCACCGGAACTAGCCAAAAACATTCAGTACTTC.

On this clonotype: The junction differs from germline at one of its ends, possibly a read error. The V gene is TRBV9, the J gene TRBJ2-3; 8 bases are shared with TRBD2. The CDR3 has 15 residues. Per germline, CDR1 SGDLS and CDR2 YYNGEE. CDR3 bases: TGTGCCAGCAGCGTTGGACTAGCTGGCACCGATACGCAGTATTTT. This encodes CASSVGLAGTDTQYF.

This clonotype is medium-sized (0.01 to 0.1%) within its sample. The chain is built from TRBV20-1 and TRBJ1-1; D is uncertain. The CDR3 loop spans 16 amino acids. V lost 3 bases to trimming and J lost 2 bases, with 19 bases between them. The germline gives CDR1 DFQATT, CDR2 SNEGSKA (reference sequence). CDR3 protein: CSARGSAVSRNTEAFF. CDR3 nucleotide sequence: TGCAGTGCTAGGGGATCGGCTGTTTCAAGAAACACTGAAGCTTTCTTT.

This clonotype was observed a handful of times. The chain recombines TRBV6-1 with TRBJ1-1; D is unclear. V lost 4 bases and J 2 bases, leaving 11 bases between the germline ends. CDR1 is MNHNS and CDR2 is SASEGT in the germline V gene. This CDR3 is 14 amino acids long. CDR3: CASSVKGANTEAFF. The CDR3 DNA sequence: TGTGCCAGCAGTGTCAAAGGAGCAAACACTGAAGCTTTCTTT.

The V and J genes are TRBV11-2 and TRBJ1-2, with 8 bases aligning to TRBD1. Unmatched junction bases numbered 5, after V lost 1 base and J lost 7 bases. Germline CDR1 is SGHAT and CDR2 is FQNNGV. This CDR3 comprises 14 residues. The DNA for the CDR3 is TGTGCCAGCAGCTTAGGGTCAGGGGGCTTTGGCTACACCTTC. Protein sequence: CASSLGSGGFGYTF.

This clonotype was recorded a few times. The chain joins TRBV7-2 to TRBJ1-6; D is ambiguous. The V gene's germline CDR1 is SGHTA and CDR2 FQGNSA. The CDR3 covers 14 residues. V shed 1 base and J shed 2 bases, with 3 bases lying between them. For the CDR3, the DNA is TGTGCCAGCAGCTTAGGCCCCTATAATTCACCCCTCCACTTT. As protein: CASSLGPYNSPLHF.

This clonotype was seen a handful of times. V and J are TRBV23-1 and TRBJ1-1; D gene unclear. TRBV23-1 carries the ORF label, with uncertain function. V was trimmed by 4 bases and J by 1 base, leaving 10 bases between them. The CDR3 length is 14 residues. CDR3 coding DNA: TGCGCCAGCAGTCCAACGCTGGAGAACACTGAAGCTTTCTTT. It encodes CASSPTLENTEAFF.

The chain links TRBV19 to TRBJ1-4, with a possible D match to TRBD1 (5 bases). The CDR3 runs to 14 residues. Trimming removed 7 bases at V and 6 bases at J, with 15 bases between. Germline values: CDR1 LNHDA, CDR2 SQIVND (reference sequence). Here the CDR3 reads CASTYGAEYEKLFF. The CDR3 DNA is TGTGCCAGTACCTACGGGGCCGAATATGAAAAACTGTTTTTT. The variable domain in full, with the rest retrieved from reference TRBV19 and TRBJ1-4, is DGGITQSPKYLFRKEGQNVTLSCEQNLNHDAMYWYRQDPGQGLRLIYYSQIVNDFQKGDIAEGYSVSREKKESFPLTVTSAQKNPTAFYLCASTYGAEYEKLFFGSGTQLSVL.

This clonotype showed up just a few times. This chain uses TRBV11-2 with TRBJ2-5; perhaps TRBD1 as D (6 bases). Trimming stripped 0 bases from V and 5 bases from J, with 10 bases between. Germline V gene data show CDR1 as SGHAT and CDR2 as FQNNGV. This CDR3 contains 14 residues. In nucleotides, the CDR3 is TGTGCCAGCAGCTTAGATCCAGGGGTTGAGACCCAGTACTTC. Translation: CASSLDPGVETQYF.

J is TRBJ2-4 and V is TRBV20-1, with 12 bases identical to TRBD2. The CDR3 has 16 amino acids. Trimming took 6 bases from V and 1 from J; bases not matched to a gene: 7. Per germline, CDR1 DFQATT and CDR2 SNEGSKA (reference sequence). CDR3 DNA sequence: TGCAGTGCGGCACTAGCGGGGGGAGCGGCCAAAAACATTCAGTACTTC. This sequence encodes CSAALAGGAAKNIQYF.

J is TRBJ1-3 and V is TRBV6-1, with D unclear. Trimming took off 6 bases at V and 2 bases at J, with 17 bases between the two ends. The CDR3 is 16 amino acids. Germline CDR1 MNHNS, CDR2 SASEGT. The CDR3, as DNA: TGTGCCAGCAGCCACGACAAGACCTCTGCTGGAAACACCATATATTTT. Encoded protein: CASSHDKTSAGNTIYF.

The sample holds a few counts of this clonotype. The chain is built from TRBV19 and TRBJ2-7; D possibly matches TRBD1 or TRBD2 (5 bases each). CDR1 is LNHDA and CDR2 is SQIVND in the germline V gene (reference sequence). This CDR3 is 13 amino acids long. Deletions cut 10 bases from V and 5 bases from J, with 18 bases between. The CDR3 bases are TGTGCCACTCCCGGCTGGGGGTGGGACGAGCAGTACTTC. As protein: CATPGWGWDEQYF.